The present TCR beta chain was sequenced within a study of T-cell memory formation after mild COVID-19. General observations from the study: Proof of SARS-CoV-2 specificity was absent for the second-wave clones that crested on day 37. CD4+ contracting clones were mainly CM and EM; CD8+ ones, EMRA.

This CDR3 spans 13 amino acids. V shed 1 base and J shed 8 bases, with 9 bases lying between them. The germline V gene has CDR1 SEHNR and CDR2 FQNEAQ (reference sequence). Using its own MiXCR run on the 5' RACE reads, TCRdb lists one record per CDR3 protein. The table shows 400,000 or so distinct CDR3 sequences, with around 19% occurring only once. Worth noting for this clonotype: Its antigen is unidentified.

The receptor comes from an adult woman who had mild COVID-19 (a few samples of this study predate the infection). Cell type and time point are not known. Sequenced input: PBMCs or a T cell subset sorted from them (not recorded which). The chain uses TRBV7-9 and TRBJ2-1; maybe TRBD2 (6 bases). The CDR3 region is CASSLGGVHEQFF. The CDR3 DNA is TGTGCCAGCAGCTTAGGGGGGGTGCATGAGCAGTTCTTC.